This T cell receptor (beta chain) was retrieved from a study of blood T cells in healthy people across ages. At the level of the study: Template switching picked up about one barcoded beta molecule for each two T cells. Study observations and caveats: No one knew whether donors had CMV, which possibly confounded expanded clonotype changes.

It was around 9 milliliters of peripheral blood that were drawn from each donor. Together with a sample-barcoded 5' primer, a J-beta primer mix was included in a second PCR lasting roughly 6 to 12 cycles. Using its own MiXCR run on the 5' RACE reads, TCRdb lists one record per CDR3 protein. Among 1.5 million or so distinct CDR3 sequences listed, 42% were seen once. This clonotype came up a few times. Its antigen remains unidentified. The sequencing sample was made of blood. The receptor was isolated from a woman younger than 35 in good health.

CDR3 DNA sequence: TGCAGTGCCTGGACAGGGGGCTCAAATGAGCAGTTCTTC. Translation gives CSAWTGGSNEQFF. This chain links TRBV20-1 with TRBJ2-1; 11 nucleotides match TRBD1. Trimming removed 6 bases from V and 7 bases from J; junction bases left unmatched: 5. The CDR3 consists of 13 residues. Germline assignment: CDR1 DFQATT and CDR2 SNEGSKA (reference sequence).